The source of this T cell receptor (beta chain) is a study of CD8 T cells in Susac syndrome. The V gene end was trimmed by 4 bases and the J gene end by 3 bases; junction bases not matched to a gene: 6. This CDR3 is built from 14 residues. Germline CDR1 reads SGHRS; CDR2 reads YFSETQ. The Susac syndrome patients fit the recently defined diagnostic criteria for definite or probable disease. Isolation of CD8+ and CD4+ T cells was performed negatively, whereas enrichment of TEMRA cells was done by FACS. Random hexamers were used to reverse transcribe roughly 0.45 to 1 ug of RNA. By means of immunoSEQ multiplex PCR, TCR beta CDR3 spanning 54 Vbeta and 13 Jbeta underwent amplification. In TCRdb, the immunoSEQ multiplex PCR reads were re-called with MiXCR into one record per CDR3 protein. Seen here are 75,000 to 95,000 distinct CDR3 sequences, around 96% observed once, and the top ten hold about 0.65%.

The sequence was obtained from a human donor with Susac syndrome. V and J are TRBV5-1 and TRBJ1-2; TRBD1 matches at 7 bases. The specimen sequenced was CD8+ T cells from PBMCs. This CDR3 is CASSHGGTDYGYTF. The CDR3 nucleotides read TGCGCCAGCAGCCATGGAGGGACAGACTATGGCTACACCTTC. Together with reference TRBV5-1 and TRBJ1-2, the CDR3 gives the full variable domain: KAGVTQTPRYLIKTRGQQVTLSCSPISGHRSVSWYQQTPGQGLQFLFEYFSETQRNKGNFPGRFSGRQFSNSRSEMNVSTLELGDSALYLCASSHGGTDYGYTFGSGTRLTVV.